A selection of T cell receptor beta chains follows, all from one sample in a study of metastatic and nonmetastatic thyroid tumors. Using MiXCR, TCRdb reanalyzed the PCR reads. The top ten clones hold approximately 20% of a sample with thousands of clones, roughly 30% of them seen once. The sample taken for sequencing was adjacent normal tissue. The receptors originated from a female donor with papillary thyroid cancer or a benign thyroid nodule (not recorded which). Some clones in this sample may be carry-over from other donors' samples. CDR3s include the opening cysteine and the closing phenylalanine or tryptophan. The order of the fields is V gene, D gene, CDR3 length, clone size, J gene, CDR3 DNA, CDR3 protein. D genes are given only for firm matches. Clone size is shown for a subset of rows, as once, few, many or a class of expanded clone.

>TRBV9|.|13|.|TRBJ2-7
TGTGCCAGCAGCGTAGGGGACGGCGTTTTACAGTACTTC
CASSVGDGVLQYF
>TRBV10-3|TRBD2|15|few|TRBJ2-1
TGTGCCATCAGTTCTCCGGGACTACACCACAATGAGCAGTTCTTC
CAISSPGLHHNEQFF
>TRBV6-1|.|14|large|TRBJ2-7
TGTGCCAGCACGGGAACAGCGAGCTCCTACGAGCAGTACTTC
CASTGTASSYEQYF
>TRBV27|.|17|few|TRBJ2-7
TGTGCCAGCAGTTTAGGAGGGGGCGGTATCAGGGACTACGAGCAGTACTTC
CASSLGGGGIRDYEQYF
>TRBV11-3|.|15|.|TRBJ2-7
TGTGCCAGCAGCTTAGGCGGAAGCGTTAACTACGAGCAGTACTTC
CASSLGGSVNYEQYF
>TRBV5-6|.|15|large|TRBJ1-4
TGTGCCAGCAGCTTGGAAACAGGGAGGGGTGAAAAACTGTTTTTT
CASSLETGRGEKLFF
>TRBV20-1|.|11|.|TRBJ1-1
TGCAGTGCTTTTCAGAACACTGAAGCTTTCTTT
CSAFQNTEAFF
>TRBV19|TRBD1|13|.|TRBJ2-2
TGTGCCGATGAGGGGGCACGGACCGGGGAGCTGTTTTTT
CADEGARTGELFF
>TRBV6-5|TRBD1|15|few|TRBJ1-6
TGTGCCAGCAGTTACTATAACGACAGGGATTCACCCCTCCACTTT
CASSYYNDRDSPLHF
>TRBV27|TRBD1|16|few|TRBJ2-1
TGTGCCAGCAGTTTCCTCGGACAGGTGTCCTACAACGAGCAGTTCTTC
CASSFLGQVSYNEQFF
>TRBV20-1|.|15|.|TRBJ1-5
TGCAGTGCTAGTGGTGGGGGTCTGGTAAGGCAGCCCCAGCATTTT
CSASGGGLVRQPQHF
>TRBV25-1|.|14|.|TRBJ2-3
TGTGCCAGCAGTGGAATGGACCGCACAGATACGCAGTATTTT
CASSGMDRTDTQYF
>TRBV19|.|13|.|TRBJ2-1
TGTGCCAGTAGTATGGGTCGACATGGAGAGCAGTTCTTC
CASSMGRHGEQFF
>TRBV20-1|.|14|.|TRBJ1-2
TGCAGTGCTAGAGCCCAGGGGATAGGGGGTGGCTACACCTTC
CSARAQGIGGGYTF
>TRBV6-2/TRBV6-3|TRBD2|17|few|TRBJ2-3
TGTGCCAGTGAGGGGACCGAGACTAGCGGGATCACATATACGCAGTATTTT
CASEGTETSGITYTQYF
>TRBV6-2/TRBV6-3|TRBD2|15|few|TRBJ2-1
TGTGCCAGCATAAGGTCTAGCGGGAGTCTCGATGAGCAGTTCTTC
CASIRSSGSLDEQFF
>TRBV24-1|.|14|few|TRBJ2-1
TGTGCCACCAGTGATTTGAGTTGGGACAATGAGCAGTTCTTC
CATSDLSWDNEQFF
>TRBV6-1|TRBD2|15|large|TRBJ2-1
TGTGCCAGCAGGTCCGGGACTAGCGGGAGTTATGAGCAGTTCTTC
CASRSGTSGSYEQFF
>TRBV28|.|14|.|TRBJ1-5
TGTGCCAGCAAGACGTCTTATAGCAATCAGCCCCAGCATTTT
CASKTSYSNQPQHF
>TRBV6-1|.|16|large|TRBJ1-3
TGTGCCAGCAGTTTGACCCGGCTTAGCTCTGGAAACACCATATATTTT
CASSLTRLSSGNTIYF
>TRBV2|TRBD1|12|few|TRBJ1-6
TGTGCCAGCAGGCGACAGGGTTCACCCCTCCACTTT
CASRRQGSPLHF
>TRBV27|TRBD1|15|.|TRBJ2-7
TGTGCCAGCAGTCTCGTGACAGGGACGAACTACGAGCAGTACTTC
CASSLVTGTNYEQYF
>TRBV11-2|TRBD1|13|.|TRBJ2-1
TGTGCCAGCAGCCCGGGACAGCTCAATGAGCAGTTCTTC
CASSPGQLNEQFF
>TRBV4-3|.|14|large|TRBJ2-3
TGCGCCAGCAGCCAATATAGGGGATTGGATACGCAGTATTTT
CASSQYRGLDTQYF
>TRBV4-2|.|15|large|TRBJ1-6
TGTGCCAGCAGCCAAGTTGGGGGGGATAATTCACCCCTCCACTTT
CASSQVGGDNSPLHF
>TRBV6-5|.|16|many|TRBJ2-7
TGTGCCAGCAGTTACTCGATGGTCTCGGGTGACTACGAGCAGTACTTC
CASSYSMVSGDYEQYF
>TRBV6-4|TRBD1|16|few|TRBJ2-2
TGTGCCAGCAGGAGGGGACAGACCGCGAACACCGGGGAGCTGTTTTTT
CASRRGQTANTGELFF